Listed below are T cell receptor beta chains from one sample, sequenced in a study of CD8 T cells in Susac syndrome. One entry per CDR3 protein, called by TCRdb with MiXCR from the immunoSEQ multiplex PCR reads. The sample includes 40,000 to 55,000 distinct CDR3 sequences, 90% to 95% of them seen just once. The specimen sequenced was CD8+ T cells from PBMCs. Receptors were obtained from a human donor in good health. Both conserved end residues are part of each CDR3. D genes are given only for firm matches. Clone size is stated in some rows and not others, as once, few, many or a class when expanded.

clone_size j_call v_call d_call cdr3_aa cdr3_nt
once TRBJ2-7 TRBV7-9 TRBD1 CASSRIRDRGSYEQYF TGTGCCAGCAGCCGCATCCGGGACAGGGGTTCCTACGAGCAGTACTTC
NA TRBJ1-2 TRBV21-1 NA CASSKFRTKGRAGYGYTF TGTGCCAGCAGCAAATTCCGGACGAAGGGCAGGGCTGGGTATGGCTACACCTTC
NA TRBJ2-7 TRBV4-1 NA CANSQVRSYEQYF TGCGCCAACAGCCAAGTTCGGTCCTACGAGCAGTACTTC
NA TRBJ2-7 TRBV7-9 NA CASSPNSYEQYF TGTGCCAGCAGCCCGAACTCCTACGAGCAGTACTTC
NA TRBJ2-1 TRBV5-6 NA CASSLVPNSYNEQFF TGTGCCAGCAGCTTGGTTCCTAACTCCTACAATGAGCAGTTCTTC
NA TRBJ2-2 TRBV27 TRBD1 CASQVQGSGELFF TGTGCCAGCCAGGTACAGGGGTCCGGGGAGCTGTTTTTT
NA TRBJ2-7 TRBV27 TRBD1 CASSLGGRDSSYEQYF TGTGCCAGCAGTTTAGGGGGAAGGGACAGCTCCTACGAGCAGTACTTC
NA TRBJ1-1 TRBV13 NA CASSLGRGLTEAFF TGTGCCAGCAGCTTAGGCAGGGGATTGACTGAAGCTTTCTTT
NA TRBJ1-3 TRBV7-2 NA CASSLGALPGNTIYF TGTGCCAGCAGCTTAGGGGCCTTACCTGGAAACACCATATATTTT
NA TRBJ2-7 TRBV27 TRBD2 CASSLSSGSSSYEQYF TGTGCCAGCAGTTTATCTAGCGGGAGTTCCTCCTACGAGCAGTACTTC
NA TRBJ2-1 TRBV7-9 NA CASSYRTPRNEQFF TGTGCCAGCAGCTATCGGACTCCGCGGAATGAGCAGTTCTTC
NA TRBJ2-2 TRBV7-9 NA CASSLAVVEGTNTGELFF TGTGCCAGCAGCTTAGCGGTGGTCGAGGGTACGAACACCGGGGAGCTGTTTTTT
NA TRBJ2-1 TRBV2 TRBD2 CASSELAALNEQFF TGTGCCAGCAGTGAACTAGCGGCCCTCAATGAGCAGTTCTTC
NA TRBJ2-7 TRBV9 NA CASSPYSGTASCEQYF TGTGCCAGCAGCCCGTACTCCGGGACGGCCTCCTGCGAGCAGTACTTC
NA TRBJ2-2 TRBV13 TRBD1 CASSLMGQAGELFF TGTGCCAGCAGCTTAATGGGACAGGCCGGGGAGCTGTTTTTT
once TRBJ2-7 TRBV19 TRBD2 CASSGLAGGEQYF TGTGCCAGTAGTGGGCTAGCGGGAGGCGAGCAGTACTTC
NA TRBJ1-2 TRBV6-2/TRBV6-3 NA CASSYSRRSYGYTF TGTGCCAGCAGTTACTCGCGGCGGAGCTATGGCTACACCTTC
NA TRBJ1-2 TRBV7-9 NA CASSIHRTYGYTF TGTGCCAGCAGCATCCACAGGACCTATGGCTACACCTTC
NA TRBJ2-1 TRBV27 NA CASSNGPIGDEQFF TGTGCCAGCAGTAACGGGCCCATCGGCGATGAGCAGTTCTTC
NA TRBJ1-1 TRBV19 NA CASSMSWRVMNTEAFF TGTGCCAGTAGTATGTCCTGGAGGGTTATGAACACTGAAGCTTTCTTT
NA TRBJ1-5 TRBV5-4 NA CASSPGTPNQPQHF TGTGCCAGCAGCCCCGGGACACCCAATCAGCCCCAGCATTTT
NA TRBJ1-1 TRBV7-9 NA CASSLGTPEAFF TGTGCCAGCAGCTTAGGTACTCCGGAAGCTTTCTTT
once TRBJ1-2 TRBV9 TRBD1 CASSVKDRPIGYTF TGTGCCAGCAGCGTGAAGGACAGGCCTATTGGCTACACCTTC
NA TRBJ2-1 TRBV7-2 TRBD2 CASSLMGAGGERNEQFF TGTGCCAGCAGCTTAATGGGAGCGGGAGGAGAGCGCAATGAGCAGTTCTTC
once TRBJ2-1 TRBV12-3/TRBV12-4 NA CASSLGSNEQFF TGTGCCAGCAGTTTAGGGTCAAATGAGCAGTTCTTC
NA TRBJ2-2 TRBV7-9 NA CASSLPENTGELFF TGTGCCAGCAGCCTGCCCGAGAACACCGGGGAGCTGTTTTTT
NA TRBJ2-7 TRBV19 NA CASSPQYSYEQYF TGTGCCAGTAGCCCTCAGTACTCCTACGAGCAGTACTTC
NA TRBJ2-7 TRBV30 NA CAWTPDSPGDEQYF TGTGCCTGGACGCCCGACAGCCCCGGGGACGAGCAGTACTTC
NA TRBJ2-1 TRBV6-1 NA CASSPTETRVYNEQFF TGTGCCAGCAGCCCAACCGAGACTAGGGTATACAATGAGCAGTTCTTC
NA TRBJ2-2 TRBV9 NA CASSVLESTGELFF TGTGCCAGCAGCGTACTGGAGTCCACCGGGGAGCTGTTTTTT
NA TRBJ2-7 TRBV6-6 NA CASSYSGSYEQYF TGTGCCAGCAGTTACTCGGGGTCCTACGAGCAGTACTTC
once TRBJ2-2 TRBV4-1 NA CASSPRRQNTGELFF TGCGCCAGCAGTCCACGTCGACAGAACACCGGGGAGCTGTTTTTT
NA TRBJ2-7 TRBV15 NA CATSRVGGAGDEQYF TGTGCCACCAGCAGAGTTGGGGGCGCGGGCGACGAGCAGTACTTC
NA TRBJ2-7 TRBV29-1 NA CSVSGTGNEQYF TGCAGCGTCTCCGGGACTGGGAACGAGCAGTACTTC
NA TRBJ1-5 TRBV2 TRBD1 CASSEGQGLQPQHF TGTGCCAGCAGTGAAGGACAGGGTTTGCAGCCCCAGCATTTT
few TRBJ2-1 TRBV12-3/TRBV12-4 NA CASSLGGWNEQFF TGTGCCAGCAGTTTGGGGGGCTGGAATGAGCAGTTCTTC
NA TRBJ1-5 TRBV18 NA CASSPPGSRNQPQHF TGTGCCAGCTCACCCCCGGGTAGTCGCAATCAGCCCCAGCATTTT
NA TRBJ1-5 TRBV4-3 NA CASSQVPDSNQPQHF TGCGCCAGCAGCCAAGTTCCAGATAGCAATCAGCCCCAGCATTTT
NA TRBJ1-2 TRBV19 NA CASSPGAVGGFTF TGTGCCAGTAGTCCCGGTGCAGTCGGGGGATTCACCTTC
NA TRBJ2-1 TRBV5-4 NA CASSLGGGVEQFF TGTGCCAGCAGCTTGGGGGGCGGGGTTGAGCAGTTCTTC
NA TRBJ1-1 TRBV12-3/TRBV12-4 NA CASSLSYTLLPGTQNTEAFF TGTGCCAGCAGTTTAAGTTATACGCTACTGCCCGGGACACAGAACACTGAAGCTTTCTTT
NA TRBJ1-2 TRBV7-9 NA CASSSALGGNYGYTF TGTGCCAGCAGCTCCGCTTTGGGAGGTAACTATGGCTACACCTTC
NA TRBJ2-7 TRBV7-9 TRBD2 CASSWRSGTSGSLYEQYF TGTGCCAGCAGCTGGCGATCCGGGACTAGCGGGAGTCTCTACGAGCAGTACTTC
NA TRBJ2-7 TRBV29-1 NA CSGTWGEVDSYEQYF TGCAGCGGAACCTGGGGGGAGGTTGACTCCTACGAGCAGTACTTC
NA TRBJ1-3 TRBV9 NA CASSVDNTGGNTIYF TGTGCCAGCAGCGTAGACAACACTGGTGGAAACACCATATATTTT
NA TRBJ2-1 TRBV11-2 NA CASSLVISNQFF TGTGCCAGCAGCTTAGTAATTAGCAATCAGTTCTTC
NA TRBJ2-1 TRBV11-3 TRBD2 CASSSRGDSGLTYNEQFF TGTGCCAGCAGTTCCCGGGGGGATAGCGGCCTGACGTACAATGAGCAGTTCTTC
NA TRBJ2-7 TRBV5-6 NA CASSPGGSGALYEQYF TGTGCCAGCAGCCCTGGTGGTTCGGGGGCGCTTTACGAGCAGTACTTC
few TRBJ2-1 TRBV5-8 TRBD2 CASSLGTSGSYNEQFF TGTGCCAGCAGCTTGGGGACTAGCGGGAGCTACAATGAGCAGTTCTTC
once TRBJ2-7 TRBV5-1 NA CASSLGARGILGRYEQYF TGCGCCAGCAGCTTGGGGGCTCGCGGGATATTGGGGCGATACGAGCAGTACTTC
NA TRBJ2-5 TRBV20-1 TRBD2 CSARDGAGGPQETQYF TGCAGTGCTAGAGATGGGGCGGGAGGGCCCCAAGAGACCCAGTACTTC
NA TRBJ2-1 TRBV27 NA CASSIGTQGTNEQFF TGTGCCAGCAGTATAGGGACCCAAGGTACCAATGAGCAGTTCTTC
NA TRBJ2-6 TRBV4-2 NA CASSPGSGANVLTF TGTGCCAGCAGCCCCGGCTCTGGGGCCAACGTCCTGACTTTC
NA TRBJ2-1 TRBV6-1 TRBD2 CASSEPASGVLNEQFF TGTGCCAGCAGTGAACCGGCTAGCGGAGTTTTAAATGAGCAGTTCTTC
NA TRBJ2-7 TRBV10-3 NA CAISESRGDWYF TGTGCCATCAGTGAGTCCCGCGGGGATTGGTACTTC
once TRBJ2-1 TRBV29-1 TRBD2 CSVEGLSGAYNEQFF TGCAGCGTTGAAGGACTCAGCGGGGCCTACAATGAGCAGTTCTTC
NA TRBJ1-1 TRBV7-9 TRBD1 CASSLPVGQGISDTEAFF TGTGCCAGCAGCTTACCAGTGGGACAGGGTATATCGGACACTGAAGCTTTCTTT
NA TRBJ1-5 TRBV5-8 NA CASRPWESYSNQPQHF TGTGCCAGCAGGCCCTGGGAGAGCTATAGCAATCAGCCCCAGCATTTT
NA TRBJ1-1 TRBV12-3/TRBV12-4 NA CASSGQRMNTEAFF TGTGCCAGCAGTGGACAGCGTATGAACACTGAAGCTTTCTTT